The 21 T cell receptor beta chains below were found in one sample sequenced in a study of blood T cell repertoires in COVID-19. Assay: immunoSEQ multiplex PCR; the TCRdb copy retains only in-frame clones and omits some. The sample has over 200,000 clones; about 88% are singletons. The sample was peripheral blood. The receptors shown here come from a woman in her thirties or forties with acute or convalescent COVID-19.

The chain recombines TRBV3-1 (or the pseudogene TRBV3-2) with TRBJ1-2, with D perhaps TRBD1 (6 bases). Trimming shortened V by 4 bases and J by 8 bases, and 23 bases separated the two germline ends. The germline CDR1 and CDR2 sequences are LGHDT and YNNKEL (reference sequence). CDR3 size: 16 residues. CDR3 coding DNA: TGTGCCAGCAGCCCGCCCCCCGGGACAACGGGATCCGGCTACACCTTC. Translated, it gives CASSPPPGTTGSGYTF.

The gene calls are TRBV10-3 and TRBJ1-5, with a possible D match to TRBD1 (5 bases). The CDR3 has 16 amino acids. Germline V gene sequence: CDR1 ENHRY, CDR2 SYGVKD. Trimming took 0 bases from V and 2 from J, leaving 11 bases between them. The CDR3 loop reads CAISESVGLGNQPQHF. CDR3 nucleotide sequence: TGTGCCATCAGTGAGTCGGTGGGGCTCGGCAATCAGCCCCAGCATTTT.

The V gene is TRBV11-3, the J gene TRBJ1-1; perhaps TRBD1 as D (6 bases). The germline CDR1 and CDR2 sequences are SGHNT and YENEEA. V was trimmed by 1 base and J by 5 bases, leaving 14 bases between them. The CDR3 runs 15 residues. The CDR3 sequence: CASSLGGAQGTEAFF. The CDR3, as DNA: TGTGCCAGCAGCTTAGGAGGGGCGCAGGGGACTGAAGCTTTCTTT.

This chain joins TRBV6-5 and TRBJ1-1, with no clear D. The CDR3 contains 13 residues. V was cut by 8 bases and J by 3 bases, with 13 bases left in between. Germline CDR1 and CDR2: MNHEY and SVGAGI. CDR3 DNA: TGTGCCAGCCCCCCGCGGCCAGACACTGAAGCTTTCTTT. Encoded protein: CASPPRPDTEAFF.

The J gene is TRBJ2-5, the V gene TRBV29-1, with 10 bases aligning to TRBD2. Germline-derived CDR1 and CDR2 are SQVTM and ANQGSEA. The V and J ends lost 7 bases and 7 bases, in that order; junction bases with no gene match: 12. The CDR3 runs to 14 residues. The CDR3 sequence is CSGTRTSGFGTQYF. Written as DNA, the CDR3 is TGCAGCGGGACTCGGACTAGCGGATTTGGGACCCAGTACTTC.

The chain recombines TRBV2 with TRBJ1-3; no definite D call. Germline CDR1 SNHLY, CDR2 FYNNEI. The CDR3 runs 15 residues. Trimming took 7 bases from V and 0 from J, leaving 13 bases between them. The DNA for the CDR3 is TGTGCCAGCATTAGGGAGACGGGCTCTGGAAACACCATATATTTT. This codes for CASIRETGSGNTIYF.

This chain links TRBV9 with TRBJ2-1; D remains ambiguous. Germline V CDR1 and CDR2: SGDLS, YYNGEE. Trimming shortened V by 4 bases and J by 2 bases, and 13 bases separated the two germline ends. The CDR3 consists of 15 residues. The CDR3 loop is CASSPRETPYNEQFF. The DNA of the CDR3 is TGTGCCAGCAGCCCCCGTGAAACTCCCTACAATGAGCAGTTCTTC. Filled out from reference TRBV9 and TRBJ2-1, the complete variable domain reads DSGVTQTPKHLITATGQRVTLRCSPRSGDLSVYWYQQSLDQGLQFLIQYYNGEERAKGNILERFSAQQFPDLHSELNLSSLELGDSALYFCASSPRETPYNEQFFGPGTRLTVL.

The chain couples TRBV24-1 to TRBJ2-2; 8 bases are a match to TRBD1. Losses at the gene ends were 3 bases for V and 8 bases for J; bases not matched to a gene: 7. The CDR3 contains 15 residues. Germline V lookup: CDR1 KGHDR, CDR2 SFDVKD. The CDR3 DNA sequence: TGTGCCACCAGTGATCCCAGGGGGCTGGCAGGGGAGCTGTTTTTT. This sequence encodes CATSDPRGLAGELFF.

V is TRBV19 and J is TRBJ1-1, with 7 positions matching TRBD1. This CDR3 spans 14 amino acids. The J segment lost 4 bases and the V segment lost 6 bases, leaving 8 bases of the junction unmatched. Germline CDR1 reads LNHDA; CDR2 reads SQIVND (reference sequence). The CDR3 region is CASSRNRGSTEAFF. CDR3 bases: TGTGCCAGTAGCCGAAACAGGGGTAGCACTGAAGCTTTCTTT. Full variable domain (missing parts from reference TRBV19 and TRBJ1-1): DGGITQSPKYLFRKEGQNVTLSCEQNLNHDAMYWYRQDPGQGLRLIYYSQIVNDFQKGDIAEGYSVSREKKESFPLTVTSAQKNPTAFYLCASSRNRGSTEAFFGQGTRLTVV.

The genes are TRBV7-9 and TRBJ2-3; 11 bases are a match to TRBD2. The CDR3 runs to 19 residues. J gave up 2 bases and V 5 bases, and 15 bases lay outside the gene matches. Germline CDR1 and CDR2: SEHNR and FQNEAQ (reference sequence). The CDR3 sequence: CASSLLPGTSGSPTDTQYF. The CDR3 DNA is TGTGCCAGCAGCCTATTACCCGGGACTAGCGGTTCCCCCACAGATACGCAGTATTTT.

The chain combines TRBV19 with TRBJ1-2; the match to TRBD1 covers 9 bases. The junction had 8 bases not matched to a gene; V was cut back by 7 bases and J by 2 bases. This CDR3 region has 15 residues. Germline CDR1 reads LNHDA; CDR2 reads SQIVND (reference sequence). This CDR3 is CASNNGQGLNYGYTF. The CDR3 DNA reads as TGTGCCAGTAACAATGGACAGGGGTTAAACTATGGCTACACCTTC.

The rearrangement uses TRBV2 and TRBJ2-7, with D unclear. Per germline, CDR1 SNHLY and CDR2 FYNNEI. V was clipped by 6 bases and J by 2 bases, with 11 bases between them. The CDR3 sequence is 13 residues long. CDR3: CASRGVATYEQYV. The CDR3 DNA follows: TGTGCCAGCAGGGGCGTCGCTACCTACGAGCAGTACGTC.

The chain is built from TRBV7-9 and TRBJ2-4, with a possible D match to TRBD1 (6 bases). CDR1 is SEHNR and CDR2 is FQNEAQ in the germline V gene (reference sequence). V lost 1 base, J lost 10 bases, and 14 bases lay in between. The CDR3 has 14 residues. For the CDR3, the DNA is TGTGCCAGCAGCTTAGGACAGGAGCTACGGATTCAGTACTTC. This gives the protein CASSLGQELRIQYF.

This chain links TRBV6-5 with TRBJ2-5; 7 bases are shared with TRBD1. Trimming took 4 bases from V and 4 from J; bases not matched to a gene: 6. CDR3 length equals 14 residues. Germline CDR1 is MNHEY and CDR2 is SVGAGI. This CDR3 is CASSLTGAGETQYF. For the CDR3, the DNA is TGTGCCAGCAGTTTAACAGGGGCAGGAGAGACCCAGTACTTC.

A remark on this clone: This same CDR3 is encoded by further DNA sequences in the sample. This chain uses TRBV20-1 with TRBJ1-2, with unresolved D. The CDR3 is 13 residues long. The ends were cut back, 3 bases at V and 0 bases at J, with 8 bases in the middle. The germline CDR1 and CDR2 sequences are DFQATT and SNEGSKA (reference sequence). The DNA of the CDR3 is TGCAGTGCTAGTTACAGTTCTAACTATGGCTACACCTTC. Protein product: CSASYSSNYGYTF.

The chain is built from TRBV7-9 and TRBJ2-1, with D maybe TRBD2 (6 bases). The CDR3 sequence is 13 residues long. V lost 4 bases to trimming and J lost 8 bases, with 12 bases between them. The germline V gene encodes CDR1 SEHNR and CDR2 FQNEAQ (reference sequence). This CDR3 reads CASSSTRDYEQFF. DNA for the CDR3: TGTGCCAGCAGCTCTACCCGGGACTATGAGCAGTTCTTC.

This chain connects TRBV12-5 to TRBJ1-3; 8 bases fit TRBD1. CDR3 size: 18 residues. Unmatched junction bases numbered 7, after V lost 0 bases and J lost 0 bases. Germline-derived CDR1 and CDR2 are LGHNT and FRNRAP. The CDR3 protein is CASGLVLGQESSGNTIYF. CDR3 DNA: TGTGCTAGTGGTTTGGTACTGGGACAGGAGAGCTCTGGAAACACCATATATTTT.

This clone has a single count. The rearrangement joins TRBV19 to TRBJ1-2; 8 bases are a match to TRBD1. J was trimmed by 4 bases and V by 5 bases; bases with no gene match: 3. The CDR3 totals 13 residues. Germline values: CDR1 LNHDA, CDR2 SQIVND (reference sequence). The CDR3 region is CASSAGTGYGYTF. DNA for the CDR3: TGTGCCAGTAGTGCAGGGACAGGCTATGGCTACACCTTC.

The chain joins TRBV11-2 to TRBJ1-6; 7 positions agree with TRBD1. Losses at the gene ends were 2 bases for V and 4 bases for J; bases not matched to a gene: 2. This CDR3 has 15 amino acids. Germline CDR1 and CDR2: SGHAT and FQNNGV. The CDR3 region has the DNA TGTGCCAGCAGCTTAAGACAGGGTTATAATTCACCCCTCCACTTT. Translating it yields CASSLRQGYNSPLHF. Based on the CDR3 plus reference TRBV11-2 and TRBJ1-6, the full variable domain is EAGVAQSPRYKIIEKRQSVAFWCNPISGHATLYWYQQILGQGPKLLIQFQNNGVVDDSQLPKDRFSAERLKGVDSTLKIQPAKLEDSAVYLCASSLRQGYNSPLHFGNGTRLTVT.

The chain is built from TRBV18 and TRBJ1-1; TRBD1 might be the D (5 bases). Per the germline V gene, CDR1 is KGHSH and CDR2 is LQKENI. The CDR3 is 14 amino acids. The V gene lost 3 bases and the J gene lost 0 bases, with 8 bases spanning the gap. The DNA for the CDR3 is TGTGCCAGCTCACCGACAGCTTTGAACACTGAAGCTTTCTTT. It yields the protein CASSPTALNTEAFF.

The chain carries TRBV6-5 and TRBJ1-2; tentative D call: TRBD1 (5 bases). The CDR3 length is 16 residues. CDR1 is MNHEY and CDR2 is SVGAGI in the germline V gene. V lost 1 base and J 0 bases, leaving 12 bases between the germline ends. The CDR3 bases are TGTGCCAGCAGTTACTGGAGCGGGGGAGCTAACTATGGCTACACCTTC. Translated: CASSYWSGGANYGYTF.